These 29 T cell receptor beta chains originate from one sample sequenced in a study of blood T cells in healthy people across ages. It was with a sample-barcoded 5' primer and a J-beta primer mix that a second PCR of about 6 to 11 cycles was run. TCRdb called the 5' RACE reads again in MiXCR, with one record for every CDR3 protein. The sample has approximately 1,000,000 distinct CDR3 sequences, roughly two fifths seen once; the top ten hold 13%. Sequencing was performed on blood. All receptors come from a man between 18 and 29 years old in good health.

The J gene is TRBJ2-3, the V gene TRBV13; 7 bases are a match to TRBD1. CDR3 length: 16 residues. With V trimmed by 5 bases and J by 2 bases, 10 bases remained unmatched. Germline V gene lookup returns CDR1 PRHDT and CDR2 FYEKMQ (reference sequence). The chain's CDR3 is CASSAPGQPPTDTQYF. The CDR3 DNA follows: TGTGCCAGCAGCGCCCCGGGACAGCCGCCCACAGATACGCAGTATTTT.

V gene TRBV20-1 combines with J gene TRBJ2-3; 9 positions agree with TRBD1. The germline V gene encodes CDR1 DFQATT and CDR2 SNEGSKA (reference sequence). Trimming cost V 5 bases and J 3 bases; bases outside gene matches: 6. The CDR3 contains 14 residues. CDR3 DNA sequence: TGCAGTGCTCTTAACAGGGGGCTAACAGATACGCAGTATTTT. Translation gives CSALNRGLTDTQYF.

This clonotype was recorded a few times. CDR3 protein: CASSLAGASGTDTQYF. The CDR3 DNA is TGCGCCAGCAGCTTGGCAGGGGCTAGCGGCACAGATACGCAGTATTTT. The chain joins TRBV5-1 to TRBJ2-3; D possibly uses TRBD1 or TRBD2 (6 bases each). Germline loops: CDR1 SGHRS, CDR2 YFSETQ. The CDR3 contains 16 residues. V lost 0 bases and J lost 1, with 12 bases in between.

V and J are TRBV6-5 and TRBJ1-5; TRBD1 matches 10 bases. The J segment lost 9 bases and the V segment lost 6 bases, leaving 8 bases of the junction unmatched. The CDR3 consists of 14 residues. From germline, CDR1 is MNHEY and CDR2 SVGAGI. CDR3 bases: TGTGCCAGCAGACCGGGACAGGGGTTTCGGCCCCAGCATTTT. Amino acid sequence: CASRPGQGFRPQHF.

J is TRBJ2-7 and V is TRBV27, with TRBD1 as a possible D gene (5 bases). The V end lost 6 bases, the J end lost 4 bases, and 16 bases lay between the germline ends. The CDR3 sequence is 14 residues long. The germline V gene encodes CDR1 MNHEY and CDR2 SMNVEV (reference sequence). CDR3 region: CASRTGPPGYEQYF. CDR3 nucleotides: TGTGCCAGCAGAACAGGCCCTCCAGGGTACGAGCAGTACTTC.

The chain links TRBV20-1 to TRBJ1-2, with TRBD1 matching over 7 bases. This CDR3 has 13 amino acids. Unmatched junction bases numbered 8, after V lost 4 bases and J lost 6 bases. CDR1 and CDR2 (germline): DFQATT, SNEGSKA (reference sequence). The CDR3 region is CSATRGTPDGYTF. The DNA for the CDR3 is TGCAGTGCTACCAGGGGGACTCCCGATGGCTACACCTTC.

The chain couples TRBV12-3 or TRBV12-4 to TRBJ1-1; TRBD1 might be the D (5 bases). Trimming removed 1 base at V and 1 base at J, with 16 bases between. The CDR3 has 17 residues. CDR3 DNA: TGTGCCAGCAGTTTAGGCGTCCAGGGCGGGGAGAACACTGAAGCTTTCTTT. Translation gives CASSLGVQGGENTEAFF.

This sequence joins TRBV12-5 and TRBJ2-5, with D unclear. V lost 3 bases, J lost 11 bases, and 7 bases lay in between. The CDR3 spans 10 residues. CDR1 and CDR2 from the germline V gene are LGHNT and FRNRAP. Here the CDR3 reads CASGFNEQYF. The CDR3 nucleotides read TGTGCTAGTGGTTTTAATGAGCAGTACTTC.

This clonotype came up a few times. The J gene is TRBJ1-2, the V gene TRBV7-8, with a possible D match to TRBD1 (6 bases). The CDR3 consists of 16 residues. V lost 1 base, J lost 7 bases, and 19 bases lay in between. Germline values: CDR1 SGHVS, CDR2 FQNEAQ. The CDR3 DNA reads as TGTGCCAGCAGCTTAGAATTTGTCTCGGTAGGGGGTGGCTACACCTTC. This gives the protein CASSLEFVSVGGGYTF.

V and J are TRBV6-5 and TRBJ1-2; perhaps TRBD1 as D (6 bases). V was clipped by 5 bases and J by 0 bases, with 16 bases between them. Germline V CDR1 and CDR2: MNHEY, SVGAGI. The CDR3 consists of 16 residues. For the CDR3, the DNA is TGTGCCAGCAGTACCCGGGGGCAGGAGTCTAACTATGGCTACACCTTC. This encodes CASSTRGQESNYGYTF.

This rearrangement joins TRBV25-1 to TRBJ1-2; D remains ambiguous. CDR3 length: 12 amino acids. Looked up from germline, CDR1 is MGHDK and CDR2 is SYGVNS. V was pared by 3 bases and J by 3 bases, with 5 bases between. For the CDR3, the DNA is TGTGCCAGCAGTGATGGGGACTATGGCTACACCTTC. It is translated as CASSDGDYGYTF.

In its sample, this clonotype was seen a few times. The genes are TRBV7-8 and TRBJ1-4; D is uncertain. The CDR3 has 15 residues. Trimming pared 3 bases from V and 3 bases from J, leaving 11 bases between. Germline CDR1 is SGHVS and CDR2 is FQNEAQ. The CDR3 region is CASSLVSSANEKLFF. The CDR3 region has the DNA TGTGCCAGCAGCTTGGTTAGCTCGGCTAATGAAAAACTGTTTTTT.

Only a few counts were recorded for this clonotype. The chain joins TRBV27 to TRBJ2-4; weak D call: TRBD1 (5 bases). The J call may be faulty, since TRBJ2-7 better matches the DNA end. CDR1 is MNHEY and CDR2 is SMNVEV in the germline V gene (reference sequence). The CDR3 contains 14 residues. CDR3 region: CASSSSPGHGEQYF. CDR3 nucleotides: TGTGCCAGCAGTTCTTCTCCCGGACACGGCGAGCAGTACTTC.

This clonotype was picked up a small number of times. The chain links TRBV27 to TRBJ2-1; no clear D. The ends were cut back, 5 bases at V and 6 bases at J, with 17 bases in the middle. CDR3 length equals 15 residues. Germline CDR1 reads MNHEY; CDR2 reads SMNVEV (reference sequence). CDR3 sequence (DNA): TGTGCCAGCAGTCCCACGGCCCCGTCCGGCAATGAGCAGTTCTTC. Encoded protein: CASSPTAPSGNEQFF.

Many counts were recorded for this clonotype. In DNA, the CDR3 is TGTGCCAGCAGCCCAACAGGGCTTAGCAATCAGCCCCAGCATTTT. This translates into CASSPTGLSNQPQHF. The rearrangement links TRBV7-2 to TRBJ1-5, with D tentatively TRBD1 (6 bases). V dropped 5 bases and J dropped 0 bases, with 11 bases sitting between them. Germline V gene sequence: CDR1 SGHTA, CDR2 FQGNSA. The CDR3 is 15 amino acids.

Concerning this clonotype itself: A much more abundant neighbour one base away suggests this may be a read error. The chain recombines TRBV7-2 with TRBJ2-1; no clear D gene. Looked up from germline, CDR1 is SGHTA and CDR2 is FQGNSA. This CDR3 contains 14 residues. The chain's CDR3 is CVSSSGPLVNEQFF. In DNA, the CDR3 is TGTGTCAGCAGCTCCGGGCCCTTAGTCAATGAGCAGTTCTTC.

V is TRBV4-3 and J is TRBJ2-1, with unresolved D. The V end lost 2 bases, the J end lost 4 bases, and 6 bases lay between the germline ends. Germline lookup yields CDR1 LGHNA and CDR2 YSLEER. The CDR3 spans 13 residues. The CDR3 protein is CASSQWRYNEQFF. CDR3 coding DNA: TGCGCCAGCAGCCAATGGCGGTACAATGAGCAGTTCTTC.

The chain has TRBV10-3 and TRBJ1-3, with 7 bases identical to TRBD1. Germline CDR1 is ENHRY and CDR2 is SYGVKD. This CDR3 is 16 amino acids long. Losses at the gene ends were 5 bases for V and 3 bases for J; bases not matched to a gene: 10. The CDR3 DNA reads TGTGCCATCAGTAGAACCGGGACAGTGTTTGGAAACACCATATATTTT. Residues: CAISRTGTVFGNTIYF.

Only a few counts were recorded for this clonotype. The V gene is TRBV7-2, the J gene TRBJ1-1, with TRBD1 as a possible D gene (5 bases). The germline V gene encodes CDR1 SGHTA and CDR2 FQGNSA. The CDR3 length is 14 residues. V gave up 9 bases and J gave up 9 bases, with 23 bases separating them. DNA of the CDR3: TGTGCCAGTAGCGCAAAGCTGGGACCCCCACAAGCTTTCTTT. Its protein product is CASSAKLGPPQAFF.

J is TRBJ1-2 and V is TRBV6-5; 7 positions agree with TRBD1. The CDR3 consists of 13 residues. Germline loops: CDR1 MNHEY, CDR2 SVGAGI. V gave up 2 bases and J gave up 7 bases; unmatched junction bases: 4. CDR3 region: CASSYGTESGYTF. CDR3 nucleotide sequence: TGTGCCAGCAGTTACGGGACAGAGAGTGGCTACACCTTC.

J is TRBJ1-1 and V is TRBV12-3 or TRBV12-4; D ambiguous. The V gene lost 6 bases and the J gene lost 8 bases, with 13 bases spanning the gap. The CDR3 has 12 amino acids. CDR3 protein: CASSLRAAEAFF. CDR3 nucleotides: TGTGCCAGCAGCTTGCGGGCAGCCGAAGCTTTCTTT.

The rearrangement links TRBV12-3 or TRBV12-4 to TRBJ1-5; tentatively, D is TRBD1 (5 bases). V shed 8 bases and J shed 4 bases, with 12 bases lying between them. This CDR3 is built from 13 residues. This CDR3 reads CASVGQKNQPQHF. The DNA for the CDR3 is TGTGCCAGCGTGGGGCAGAAAAATCAGCCCCAGCATTTT.

Worth noting for this clonotype: A read error may be the cause here, since a much bigger clone is one base away. The chain joins TRBV20-1 to TRBJ1-2; D ambiguous. This CDR3 is built from 13 residues. Germline V gives CDR1 DFQATT, CDR2 SNEGSKA (reference sequence). The CDR3 protein is CSTREQGFYGYTF. DNA of the CDR3: TGCAGTACTAGAGAGCAAGGGTTCTATGGCTACACCTTC.

The rearrangement joins TRBV14 to TRBJ2-2, with TRBD2 identical over 8 bases. Losses at the gene ends were 3 bases for V and 3 bases for J; bases not matched to a gene: 12. The CDR3 is 18 amino acids. Looked up from germline, CDR1 is SGHDN and CDR2 is FVKESK. The DNA of the CDR3 is TGTGCCAGCAGCCAGCTCTCCGGGGGGGCTGGTTACACCGGGGAGCTGTTTTTT. This gives the protein CASSQLSGGAGYTGELFF.

This clonotype was picked up a small number of times. The chain links TRBV6-1 to TRBJ1-2; D gene ambiguous. The CDR3 contains 14 residues. Per the germline V gene, CDR1 is MNHNS and CDR2 is SASEGT. With 1 base removed from V and 2 bases from J, the gap between germline ends came to 8 bases. The CDR3, as DNA: TGTGCCAGCAGTGAAGAGTACGGAAACTATGGCTACACCTTC. Protein: CASSEEYGNYGYTF.

The sample holds a few counts of this clonotype. A much bigger clone sits one base away, suggesting this may be a read error. The rearrangement joins TRBV4-1 to TRBJ1-4; D unresolved. V lost 1 base to trimming and J lost 13 bases, with 19 bases between them. Germline V gives CDR1 MGHRA, CDR2 YSYEKL. This CDR3 has 15 residues. The CDR3 protein is CASSQGRMGSGGLFF. The DNA of the CDR3 is TGCGCCAGCAGCCAAGGTCGAATGGGGAGTGGTGGACTGTTTTTT.

Only a few counts were recorded for this clonotype. The chain employs TRBV10-3 and TRBJ1-6; D ambiguous. This CDR3 has 13 residues. From germline, CDR1 is ENHRY and CDR2 SYGVKD. V was clipped by 11 bases and J by 4 bases, with 12 bases between them. Here the CDR3 reads CALRGDYNSPLHF. The CDR3, as DNA: TGTGCCCTCCGTGGCGATTATAATTCACCCCTCCACTTT.

CDR3: CASTRGPQETQYF. The CDR3 region has the DNA TGTGCCAGCACCCGTGGGCCCCAAGAGACCCAGTACTTC. The V gene is TRBV7-2, the J gene TRBJ2-5; D remains ambiguous. Per germline, CDR1 SGHTA and CDR2 FQGNSA. The V end was cut by 7 bases, the J end by 1 base, with 10 bases between. The CDR3 is 13 residues long.

The rearrangement uses TRBV7-9 and TRBJ2-1; possible D gene TRBD1, 5 bases. V was shortened by 6 bases and J by 5 bases, with 14 bases between the two germline ends. This CDR3 spans 14 amino acids. From germline, CDR1 is SEHNR and CDR2 FQNEAQ (reference sequence). CDR3 nucleotide sequence: TGTGCCAGCAGAGGGAAGGGGCCGGACAATGAGCAGTTCTTC. It translates to CASRGKGPDNEQFF.